A selection of T cell receptor beta chains follows, all from one sample in a study of type 1 regulatory T cells. TCRdb analysed the reads with MiXCR anew, one entry per CDR3 protein. The sample has about 42,000 distinct CDR3 sequences; 10% to 15% are singletons. The antigens of these receptors remain unknown. The sequenced sample was cultured non-Tr1 T cells, either the whole culture or a sorted T cell fraction (not recorded which). Receptors were obtained from a human donor in good health. The CDR3 runs from the conserved cysteine through the conserved F or W. A D gene is named only where the DNA matches it firmly. Size is omitted from some rows. Given values are once, few, many or a class for expanded clones.

v_gene	j_gene	d_gene	abundance	CDR3nt	CDR3aa
TRBV10-3	TRBJ1-1	-	-	TGTGCCATCAGGGGGGGGAGCACTGAAGCTTTCTTT	CAIRGGSTEAFF
TRBV24-1	TRBJ2-1	TRBD2	few	TGTGCCACCAGTGATTTAGGGGCGGGAGGAAACGATGAGCAGTTCTTC	CATSDLGAGGNDEQFF
TRBV20-1	TRBJ2-1	TRBD2	many	TGCAGTGCTTCGGGACTAGCGGGGATTAGCTACAATGAGCAGTTCTTC	CSASGLAGISYNEQFF
TRBV5-1	TRBJ2-1	-	many	TGCGCCAGCAGCTTGGGCCTTGGGGGGAGGGGGTCCTACAATGAGCAGTTCTTC	CASSLGLGGRGSYNEQFF
TRBV9	TRBJ2-7	TRBD2	many	TGTGCCAGCAGCGTAGGTCAGGCGGGGGGCTACGAGCAGTACTTC	CASSVGQAGGYEQYF
TRBV28	TRBJ2-7	TRBD1	-	TGTGCCAGCACCATGGGACAGGCGAACTACGAGCAGTACTTC	CASTMGQANYEQYF
TRBV5-6	TRBJ2-1	-	many	TGTGCCAGCAGCTTGTGGGGAGGTTACAATGAGCAGTTCTTC	CASSLWGGYNEQFF
TRBV25-1	TRBJ1-3	-	few	TGTGCCAGCAGCCGGGACACCTCTGGAAACACCATATATTTT	CASSRDTSGNTIYF
TRBV5-6	TRBJ1-2	TRBD1	-	TGTGCCAGCAGCGATCCGGGACAGGGGTATGGCTACACCTTC	CASSDPGQGYGYTF
TRBV10-3	TRBJ2-3	TRBD1	-	TGTGCCATCAGTGACAGGGACAGGAGTACGCAGTATTTT	CAISDRDRSTQYF
TRBV5-1	TRBJ2-7	-	many	TGCGCCAGCAGCTTGGCGGACAACTACGAGCAGTACTTC	CASSLADNYEQYF
TRBV10-3	TRBJ1-1	-	medium-sized	TGTGCCATCAGCCCGGTACGGAACACTGAAGCTTTCTTT	CAISPVRNTEAFF
TRBV7-2	TRBJ1-5	-	-	TGTGCCAGCAGCCAACAGGCGGCTCAGCCCCAGCATTTT	CASSQQAAQPQHF
TRBV20-1	TRBJ2-1	-	few	TGCAGTGCTAGAGGGCTCAATCCTAACAATGAGCAGTTCTTC	CSARGLNPNNEQFF
TRBV5-1	TRBJ1-2	-	-	TGCGCCAGCAGCTTGAAGGACTATGGCTACACCTTC	CASSLKDYGYTF
TRBV7-2	TRBJ2-5	-	-	TGTGCCAGCAGCGATAAGGTCCGGACAACCCAAGAGACCCAGTACTTC	CASSDKVRTTQETQYF
TRBV6-2/TRBV6-3	TRBJ2-1	-	-	TGTGCCAGCACTCGACGTTACAATGAGCAGTTCTTC	CASTRRYNEQFF
TRBV12-3/TRBV12-4	TRBJ2-4	TRBD2	-	TGTGCCAGCAGTTTTTCATTGGGTAAACGGGGGGACATTCAGTACTTC	CASSFSLGKRGDIQYF
TRBV27	TRBJ1-1	TRBD1	many	TGTGCCAGCAGTATGTCCCGGGACAGGGTTGAAGCTTTCTTT	CASSMSRDRVEAFF
TRBV5-1	TRBJ2-7	TRBD2	many	TGCGCCAGCAGCCTTCAAACAACCGCTAGCGGAACCTACGAGCAGTACTTC	CASSLQTTASGTYEQYF
TRBV27	TRBJ2-7	-	-	TGTGCCAGCAGTTTATACTACTCCTACGAGCAGTACTTC	CASSLYYSYEQYF
TRBV5-1	TRBJ2-3	-	few	TGCGCCAGCAGCTTAGGAATAGAGCGCACAGATACGCAGTATTTT	CASSLGIERTDTQYF
TRBV20-1	TRBJ2-3	TRBD2	-	TGCAGTGCTGAAGCGGGAGGGTGGACAGATACGCAGTATTTT	CSAEAGGWTDTQYF
TRBV20-1	TRBJ1-5	-	few	TGCAGTGGGGGGAAGGGGCAAAGCAATCAGCCCCAGCATTTT	CSGGKGQSNQPQHF
TRBV12-3/TRBV12-4	TRBJ1-5	-	many	TGTGCCAGCAGCTTCAGGGAGGGTCAGCCCCAGCATTTT	CASSFREGQPQHF
TRBV6-5	TRBJ2-3	TRBD2	many	TGTGCCAGCATACCTAGCGGGAGGATGAATACGCAGTATTTT	CASIPSGRMNTQYF
TRBV18	TRBJ1-1	-	-	TGTGCCAGCTCACCGCTCGCCTTGAACACTGAAGCTTTCTTT	CASSPLALNTEAFF
TRBV19	TRBJ2-1	-	-	TGTGCCAGTAGTACATTAGGAGGGCCGGTTGAGCAGTTCTTC	CASSTLGGPVEQFF
TRBV5-1	TRBJ2-7	-	-	TGCGCCAGCAGCTTGGGTATAGGGGGATCCTACGAGCAGTACTTC	CASSLGIGGSYEQYF
TRBV7-3	TRBJ1-1	-	many	TGTGCCAGCAGCTTCCGGACAGAGGGAGAAGCTTTCTTT	CASSFRTEGEAFF
TRBV7-9	TRBJ2-3	-	many	TGTGCCAGCAGCTTAGATTTTGAAGATACGCAGTATTTT	CASSLDFEDTQYF
TRBV15	TRBJ1-5	-	-	TGTGCCACCAGCCGGGACAATAATCAGCCCCAGCATTTT	CATSRDNNQPQHF
TRBV7-3	TRBJ2-2	-	few	TGTGCCAGCAGCTGGAATAACGGGGAGCTGTTTTTT	CASSWNNGELFF
TRBV7-2	TRBJ2-3	-	-	TGTGCCAGCAGCTTATCAGCGGCTAGCACAGATACGCAGTATTTT	CASSLSAASTDTQYF
TRBV5-5	TRBJ2-5	-	many	TGTGCCAGCAGTCGGAACCGGGACACGCAAGAGACCCAGTACTTC	CASSRNRDTQETQYF
TRBV20-1	TRBJ2-5	TRBD2	-	TGCAGTGCCCATCTAGCGGGAGTGACCTACGAGACCCAGTACTTC	CSAHLAGVTYETQYF
TRBV20-1	TRBJ2-3	-	once	TGCAGTGCTAGAGACGCCCGCGAGTTGGATACGCAGTATTTT	CSARDARELDTQYF
TRBV5-1	TRBJ1-2	-	many	TGCGCCAGCAGCTTCGACGGCTCCGTCTATGGCTACACCTTC	CASSFDGSVYGYTF
TRBV6-1	TRBJ2-5	TRBD2	few	TGTGCCAGCAACCCGGTTAGGGGACTAGCGGGAGGGGGCCAAGAGACCCAGTACTTC	CASNPVRGLAGGGQETQYF
TRBV2	TRBJ2-2	TRBD2	few	TGTGCCAGCAGCTGGACTAGCGGGACTCCCGGGGAGCTGTTTTTT	CASSWTSGTPGELFF
TRBV29-1	TRBJ2-2	TRBD2	-	TGCAGCGTTGTCGGGGGGGCCCTCAACACCGGGGAGCTGTTTTTT	CSVVGGALNTGELFF
TRBV5-1	TRBJ2-2	-	many	TGCGCCAGCAGCGGGACGTATGGGACCGGGGAGCTGTTTTTT	CASSGTYGTGELFF
TRBV4-2	TRBJ2-1	TRBD1	few	TGTGCCAGCAGCCCAAGGCCACAGGGGCATGAGCAGTTCTTC	CASSPRPQGHEQFF
TRBV28	TRBJ2-1	-	-	TGTGCCAGCGTGGGGGGTGGGTACAATGAGCAGTTCTTC	CASVGGGYNEQFF
TRBV24-1	TRBJ2-5	-	many	TGTGCCACCAGTGATTTCAGGGCAGAAACAAGGGGAGAGACCCAGTACTTC	CATSDFRAETRGETQYF